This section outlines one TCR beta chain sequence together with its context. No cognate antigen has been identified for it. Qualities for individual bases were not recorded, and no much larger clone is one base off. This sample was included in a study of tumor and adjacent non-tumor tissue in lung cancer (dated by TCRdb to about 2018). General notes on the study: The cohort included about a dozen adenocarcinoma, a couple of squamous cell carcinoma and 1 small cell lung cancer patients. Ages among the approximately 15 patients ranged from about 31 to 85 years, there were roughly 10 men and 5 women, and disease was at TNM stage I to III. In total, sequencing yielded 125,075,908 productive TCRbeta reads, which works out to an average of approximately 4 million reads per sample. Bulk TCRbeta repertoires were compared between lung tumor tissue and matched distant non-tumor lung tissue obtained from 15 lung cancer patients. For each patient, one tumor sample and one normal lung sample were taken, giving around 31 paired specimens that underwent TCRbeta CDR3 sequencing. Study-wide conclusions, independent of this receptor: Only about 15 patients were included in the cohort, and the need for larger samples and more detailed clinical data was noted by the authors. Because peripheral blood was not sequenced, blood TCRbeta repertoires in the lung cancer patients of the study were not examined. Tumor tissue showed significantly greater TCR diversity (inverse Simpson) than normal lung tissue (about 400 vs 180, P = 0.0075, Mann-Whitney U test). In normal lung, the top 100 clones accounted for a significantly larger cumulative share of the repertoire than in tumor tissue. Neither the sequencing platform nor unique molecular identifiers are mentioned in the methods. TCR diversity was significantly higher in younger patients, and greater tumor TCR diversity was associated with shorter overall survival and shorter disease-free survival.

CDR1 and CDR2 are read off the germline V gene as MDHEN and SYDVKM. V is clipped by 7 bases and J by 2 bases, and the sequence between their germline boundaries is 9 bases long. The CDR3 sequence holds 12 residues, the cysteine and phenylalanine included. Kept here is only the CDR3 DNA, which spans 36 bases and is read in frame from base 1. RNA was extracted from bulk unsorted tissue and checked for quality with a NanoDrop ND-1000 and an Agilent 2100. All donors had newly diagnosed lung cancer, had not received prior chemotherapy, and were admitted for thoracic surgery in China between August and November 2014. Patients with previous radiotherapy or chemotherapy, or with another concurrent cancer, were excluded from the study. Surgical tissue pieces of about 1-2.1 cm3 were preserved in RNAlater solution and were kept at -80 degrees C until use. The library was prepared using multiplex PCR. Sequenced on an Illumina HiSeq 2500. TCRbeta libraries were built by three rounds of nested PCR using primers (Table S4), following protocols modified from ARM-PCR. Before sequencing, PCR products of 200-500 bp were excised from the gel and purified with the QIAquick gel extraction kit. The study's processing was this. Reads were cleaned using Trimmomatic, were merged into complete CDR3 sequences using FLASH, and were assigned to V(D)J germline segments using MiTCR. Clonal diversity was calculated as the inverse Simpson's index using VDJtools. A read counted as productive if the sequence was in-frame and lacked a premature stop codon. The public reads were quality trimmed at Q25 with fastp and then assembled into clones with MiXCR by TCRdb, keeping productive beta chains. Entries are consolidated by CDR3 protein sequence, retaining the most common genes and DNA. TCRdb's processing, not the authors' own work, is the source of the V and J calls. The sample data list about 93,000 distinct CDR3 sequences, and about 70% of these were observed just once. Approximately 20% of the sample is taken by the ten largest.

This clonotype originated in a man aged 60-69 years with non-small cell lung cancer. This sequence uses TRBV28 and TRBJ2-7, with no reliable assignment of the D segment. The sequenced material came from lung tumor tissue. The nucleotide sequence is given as TGTGCCAGCAAGCTAGGAACCTACGAGCAGTACTTC. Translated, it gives CASKLGTYEQYF.